The 7 T cell receptor beta chains in this list originate from one sample, sequenced in a study of lung T cells in sarcoidosis with Löfgren's syndrome. TCRdb ran MiXCR on the reads and lists one entry per CDR3 protein. The sample contains over a thousand distinct CDR3 sequences, approximately 26% of which appear only once. The sequenced sample was CD4+ T cells from bronchoalveolar lavage. The receptors come from a human donor with sarcoidosis (Löfgren's syndrome or another form), or a control subject (not recorded which).

The sample holds many counts of this clonotype. This rearrangement joins TRBV4-1 to TRBJ2-1; 14 nucleotides agree with TRBD2. The germline V gene has CDR1 MGHRA and CDR2 YSYEKL. The V gene end was trimmed by 4 bases and the J gene end by 5 bases; junction bases not matched to a gene: 4. The CDR3 is 16 residues long. CDR3 amino acids: CASSPWTSGGNNEQFF. The DNA of the CDR3 is TGCGCCAGCAGCCCTTGGACTAGCGGGGGGAACAATGAGCAGTTCTTC.

This clonotype was counted many times. The chain carries TRBV7-9 and TRBJ2-5; maybe TRBD1 (6 bases). Germline loops: CDR1 SEHNR, CDR2 FQNEAQ (reference sequence). With 4 bases removed from V and 5 bases from J, the gap between germline ends came to 11 bases. The CDR3 is 13 residues long. CDR3 bases: TGTGCCAGCAGCTCACAGGGAAGGGAGACCCAGTACTTC. Translation: CASSSQGRETQYF.

By proportion, this clonotype is hyperexpanded (1% or more). The rearrangement uses TRBV6-1 and TRBJ1-1; no clear D gene. The V gene's germline CDR1 is MNHNS and CDR2 SASEGT. V lost 8 bases and J lost 6, with 10 bases in between. The CDR3 sequence is 11 residues long. In nucleotides, the CDR3 is TGTGCCAGCGGAGGAAGGTCTGAAGCTTTCTTT. The encoded protein is CASGGRSEAFF.

The chain joins TRBV2 to TRBJ1-1; D gene ambiguous. The V and J ends lost 4 bases and 14 bases respectively, with 14 bases between them. This CDR3 contains 11 residues. CDR1 SNHLY and CDR2 FYNNEI come from the germline V gene. In nucleotides, the CDR3 is TGTGCCAGCAGTGTGGGAAGTGAACAGTTCTTT. Amino acid sequence: CASSVGSEQFF. The full variable domain, in which reference TRBV2 and TRBJ1-1 provide the parts outside the CDR3, is EPEVTQTPSHQVTQMGQEVILRCVPISNHLYFYWYRQILGQKVEFLVSFYNNEISEKSEIFDDQFSVERPDGSNFTLKIRSTKLEDSAMYFCASSVGSEQFFGQGTRLTVV.

This clonotype was found many times. The chain joins TRBV19 to TRBJ1-1; no firm D call. CDR1 and CDR2 (germline): LNHDA, SQIVND (reference sequence). Trimming took 8 bases from V and 4 from J, leaving 5 bases between them. There are 10 residues in the CDR3. The CDR3 DNA reads as TGTGCCAGTGTGGGCACTGAAGCTTTCTTT. This sequence encodes CASVGTEAFF. The full variable domain, in which reference TRBV19 and TRBJ1-1 provide the parts outside the CDR3, is DGGITQSPKYLFRKEGQNVTLSCEQNLNHDAMYWYRQDPGQGLRLIYYSQIVNDFQKGDIAEGYSVSREKKESFPLTVTSAQKNPTAFYLCASVGTEAFFGQGTRLTVV.

This clonotype was seen a few times. This chain connects TRBV29-1 to TRBJ1-3; D is unclear. The CDR3 is 14 residues long. Trimming took off 4 bases at V and 0 bases at J, with 10 bases between the two ends. Per germline, CDR1 SQVTM and CDR2 ANQGSEA. CDR3 nucleotides: TGCAGCGTTGGCGTCATCTCCTCTGGAAACACCATATATTTT. Encoded protein: CSVGVISSGNTIYF.

By proportion, this clonotype is medium-sized. The V call is TRBV6-2 or TRBV6-3, the J call TRBJ1-4; D uncertain. Trimming shortened V by 1 base and J by 5 bases, and 8 bases separated the two germline ends. This CDR3 has 14 amino acids. CDR1 is MNHEY and CDR2 is SVGEGT in the germline V gene. The CDR3 region has the DNA TGTGCCAGCAGTTACTTGACGGAGAATGAAAAACTGTTTTTT. Protein: CASSYLTENEKLFF.